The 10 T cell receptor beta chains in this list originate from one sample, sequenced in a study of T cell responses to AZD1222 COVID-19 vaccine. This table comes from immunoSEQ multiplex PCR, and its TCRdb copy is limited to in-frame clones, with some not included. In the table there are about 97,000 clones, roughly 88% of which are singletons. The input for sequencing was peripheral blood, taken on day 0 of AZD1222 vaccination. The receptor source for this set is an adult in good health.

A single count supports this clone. CDR3 sequence reads: CASSTGTLYEQYF. The CDR3, as DNA: TGTGCCAGCAGCACCGGGACACTCTACGAGCAGTACTTC. The chain joins TRBV11-2 to TRBJ2-7; a possible D gene is TRBD1 (6 bases). The length of the CDR3 is 13 residues. Germline V lookup: CDR1 SGHAT, CDR2 FQNNGV. V was shortened by 5 bases and J by 3 bases, with 11 bases between the two germline ends.

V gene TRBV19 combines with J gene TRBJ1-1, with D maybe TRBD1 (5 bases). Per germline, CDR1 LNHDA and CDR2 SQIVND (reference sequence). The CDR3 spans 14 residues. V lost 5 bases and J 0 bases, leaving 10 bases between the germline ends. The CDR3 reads CASSQGPLNTEAFF. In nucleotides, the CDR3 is TGTGCCAGTAGTCAGGGACCCTTGAACACTGAAGCTTTCTTT.

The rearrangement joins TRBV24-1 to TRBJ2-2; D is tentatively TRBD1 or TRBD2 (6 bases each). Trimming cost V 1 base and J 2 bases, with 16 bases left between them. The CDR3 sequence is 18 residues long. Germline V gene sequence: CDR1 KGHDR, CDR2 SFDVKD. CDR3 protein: CATSDFGRGRRNTGELFF. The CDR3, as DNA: TGTGCCACCAGTGATTTCGGTCGGGGGCGAAGAAACACCGGGGAGCTGTTTTTT.

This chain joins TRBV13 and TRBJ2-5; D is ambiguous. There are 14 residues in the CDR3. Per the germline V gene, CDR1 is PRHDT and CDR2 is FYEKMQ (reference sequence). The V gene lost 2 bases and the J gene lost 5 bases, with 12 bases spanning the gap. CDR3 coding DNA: TGTGCCAGCAGCTTATCTTGGGGTGCGGAGACCCAGTACTTC. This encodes CASSLSWGAETQYF.

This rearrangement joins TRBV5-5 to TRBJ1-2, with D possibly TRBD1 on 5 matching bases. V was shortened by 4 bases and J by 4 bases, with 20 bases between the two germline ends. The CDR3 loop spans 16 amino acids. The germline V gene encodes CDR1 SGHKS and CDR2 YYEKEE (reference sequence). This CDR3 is CASSLYPGPQGYGYTF. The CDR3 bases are TGTGCCAGCAGCCTGTATCCGGGACCTCAGGGCTATGGCTACACCTTC.

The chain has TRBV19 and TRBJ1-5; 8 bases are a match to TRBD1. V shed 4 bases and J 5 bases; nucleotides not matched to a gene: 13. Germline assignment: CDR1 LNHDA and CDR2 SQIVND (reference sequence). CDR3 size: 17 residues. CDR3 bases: TGTGCCAGTAGTACTGGGACAGGAAGGCCGGGATATCAGCCCCAGCATTTT. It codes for CASSTGTGRPGYQPQHF.

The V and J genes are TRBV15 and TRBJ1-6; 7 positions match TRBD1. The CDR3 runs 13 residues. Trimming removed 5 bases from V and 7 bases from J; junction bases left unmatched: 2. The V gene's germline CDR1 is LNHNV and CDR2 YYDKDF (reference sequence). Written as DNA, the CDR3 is TGTGCCACCAGCTGGGACAGAAATTCACCCCTCCACTTT. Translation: CATSWDRNSPLHF. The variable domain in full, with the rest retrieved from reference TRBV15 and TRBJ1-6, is DAMVIQNPRYQVTQFGKPVTLSCSQTLNHNVMYWYQQKSSQAPKLLFHYYDKDFNNEADTPDNFQSRRPNTSFCFLDIRSPGLGDTAMYLCATSWDRNSPLHFGNGTRLTVT.

As DNA, the CDR3 is TGTGCCAGCAGCTCCGATACCTATGGCTACACCTTC. Its translation is CASSSDTYGYTF. The rearrangement uses TRBV5-4 and TRBJ1-2; D ambiguous. Germline V CDR1 and CDR2: SGHNT, YYREEE (reference sequence). The CDR3 covers 12 residues. V lost 3 bases, J lost 4 bases, and 7 bases lay in between.

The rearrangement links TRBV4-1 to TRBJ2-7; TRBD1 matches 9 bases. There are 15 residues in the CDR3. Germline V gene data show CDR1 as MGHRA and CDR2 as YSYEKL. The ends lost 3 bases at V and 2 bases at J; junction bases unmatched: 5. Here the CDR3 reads CASSQDRGTPYEQYF. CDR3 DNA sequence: TGCGCCAGCAGCCAGGACAGGGGCACCCCCTACGAGCAGTACTTC.

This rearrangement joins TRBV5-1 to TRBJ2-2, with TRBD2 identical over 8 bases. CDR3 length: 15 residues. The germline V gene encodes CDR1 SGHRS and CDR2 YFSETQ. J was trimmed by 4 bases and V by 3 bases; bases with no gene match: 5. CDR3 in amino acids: CASSSRGGSTGELFF. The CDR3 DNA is TGCGCCAGCAGCTCTCGGGGGGGGTCCACCGGGGAGCTGTTTTTT.